A single sample gave rise to the 13 T cell receptor beta chains below, sequenced in a study of T cells in Graves' hyperthyroidism and ophthalmopathy. Researchers took RNA transcripts and amplified the TCR beta CDR3 regions from them. The HTBI primer set served for first-round RT-PCR of the TCR CDR3. TCRdb passed the multiplex PCR reads through MiXCR, listing each CDR3 protein once. The sample lists around 300,000 distinct CDR3 sequences; about 14% were seen once. The sample was blood. The receptors were sampled from a woman in her 30s with Graves' hyperthyroidism.

This clonotype was counted only a few times. V gene TRBV29-1 combines with J gene TRBJ2-2, with 7 positions matching TRBD1. Losses at the gene ends were 6 bases for V and 5 bases for J; bases not matched to a gene: 6. Germline V gives CDR1 SQVTM, CDR2 ANQGSEA. The CDR3 loop spans 13 amino acids. This CDR3 reads CSVATGRTGELFF. CDR3 DNA sequence: TGCAGCGTAGCGACAGGGAGAACCGGGGAGCTGTTTTTT.

This clonotype was counted ten times or more. The chain carries TRBV20-1 and TRBJ2-3; a possible D gene is TRBD1 (7 bases). The V gene's germline CDR1 is DFQATT and CDR2 SNEGSKA (reference sequence). Between the trimmed V and J ends, which lost 6 bases and 0 bases, there was a span of 10 bases. The CDR3 sequence is 13 residues long. In DNA form, the CDR3 reads TGCAGTGCGGAGGGGGCTAGCACAGATACGCAGTATTTT. This gives the protein CSAEGASTDTQYF.

This clonotype turned up a few times. This rearrangement joins TRBV10-2 to TRBJ1-3; D unresolved. There are 12 residues in the CDR3. The germline CDR1 and CDR2 sequences are WSHSY and SAAADI. V was shortened by 2 bases and J by 3 bases, with 2 bases between the two germline ends. CDR3 protein: CASSESGNTIYF. The CDR3 DNA sequence: TGCGCCAGCAGTGAGAGTGGAAACACCATATATTTT.

This chain connects TRBV6-2 or TRBV6-3 to TRBJ2-1; D not resolved. The CDR3 loop spans 12 amino acids. The germline V gene has CDR1 MNHEY and CDR2 SVGEGT. The ends were cut back, 6 bases at V and 6 bases at J, with 9 bases in the middle. The CDR3 DNA reads as TGTGCCAGCAGCTCTACTCGCAATGAGCAGTTCTTC. Translated, it gives CASSSTRNEQFF.

This clonotype was seen many times. The chain combines TRBV2 with TRBJ2-7, with 10 bases fitting TRBD2. Germline V gives CDR1 SNHLY, CDR2 FYNNEI. Trimming at V came to 2 bases and at J to 6 bases, leaving 10 bases not matched to a gene. This CDR3 spans 16 amino acids. The CDR3 here is CASSEIEGAGGGEQYF. DNA of the CDR3: TGTGCCAGCAGTGAAATTGAGGGAGCGGGAGGGGGCGAGCAGTACTTC.

This clonotype was counted at least ten times. CDR3 amino acids: CASSRDYYEQYF. The CDR3 nucleotides read TGTGCCAGCAGCAGGGACTACTACGAGCAGTACTTC. The chain couples TRBV12-3 or TRBV12-4 to TRBJ2-7, with 7 bases identical to TRBD2. There are 12 residues in the CDR3. V shed 6 bases, J shed 3 bases, and the junction held 2 bases outside the gene matches.

The table lists this clonotype with many counts. This rearrangement joins TRBV11-2 to TRBJ2-7, with D perhaps matching TRBD2 (6 bases). This CDR3 has 13 amino acids. The V end lost 1 base, the J end lost 5 bases, and 9 bases lay between the germline ends. Per the germline V gene, CDR1 is SGHAT and CDR2 is FQNNGV. The CDR3, as DNA: TGTGCCAGCAGCTTAGGGGAGGAGAACGAGCAGTACTTC. This gives the protein CASSLGEENEQYF.

This clonotype was seen ten or more times. This chain uses TRBV12-3 or TRBV12-4 with TRBJ2-5; D may be TRBD1 (6 bases). CDR3 length equals 15 residues. The V end lost 6 bases, the J end lost 7 bases, and 21 bases lay between the germline ends. The CDR3 sequence is CASSIGQIQVGTQYF. For the CDR3, the DNA is TGTGCCAGCAGCATCGGACAGATCCAAGTGGGGACCCAGTACTTC.

There are a few counts of this clonotype. The chain recombines TRBV29-1 with TRBJ2-6; D remains unclear. Trimming left V 6 bases short and J 4 bases short, with 10 bases between. Germline V gene data show CDR1 as SQVTM and CDR2 as ANQGSEA. This CDR3 has 13 amino acids. CDR3 DNA sequence: TGCAGCGTGGGGTCGCGGGGGGCCAACGTCCTGACTTTC. Translation gives CSVGSRGANVLTF.

The chain joins TRBV30 to TRBJ1-3; a weak D match, TRBD1 (5 bases). This CDR3 has 15 amino acids. V was pared by 0 bases and J by 2 bases, with 11 bases between. Germline V gene data show CDR1 as GTSNPN and CDR2 as SVGIG (reference sequence). This CDR3 is CAWSVSSGTGNTIYF. CDR3 in DNA: TGTGCCTGGAGTGTATCATCAGGGACTGGAAACACCATATATTTT.

A few counts support this clonotype. The V and J genes are TRBV19 and TRBJ2-1; 8 bases agree with TRBD2. The CDR3 is 15 amino acids. Germline V lookup: CDR1 LNHDA, CDR2 SQIVND (reference sequence). The trim removed 3 bases at V and 4 bases at J, leaving 5 bases unmatched. The CDR3 DNA sequence: TGTGCCAGTAGTATTTCGGCTAGCGGGTACAATGAGCAGTTCTTC. Its protein product is CASSISASGYNEQFF.

This clonotype was recorded many times. The chain combines TRBV12-3 or TRBV12-4 with TRBJ2-7; TRBD2 aligns across 8 bases. V lost 6 bases, J lost 1 base, and 8 bases stayed unmatched. CDR3 length: 15 amino acids. The CDR3 coding sequence is TGTGCCAGCAGCTCGAGCGGGAGTAGATCCTACGAGCAGTACTTC. Its translation: CASSSSGSRSYEQYF.

In its sample, this clonotype was seen many times. This chain connects TRBV2 to TRBJ2-5, with D perhaps assigned TRBD1 or TRBD2 (6 bases each). Germline V gene lookup returns CDR1 SNHLY and CDR2 FYNNEI. V dropped 6 bases and J dropped 4 bases, with 12 bases sitting between them. The CDR3 extends over 13 amino acids. CDR3 sequence reads: CASREGDRETQYF. DNA for the CDR3: TGTGCCAGCAGGGAGGGGGATAGAGAGACCCAGTACTTC.